Listed below are T cell receptor beta chains from one sample, sequenced in a study of T cells in Graves' hyperthyroidism and ophthalmopathy. TCRdb recomputed calls from the multiplex PCR reads with MiXCR, one row per CDR3 protein. The table has a few hundred thousand distinct CDR3 sequences, less than 20% seen once. The sample consisted of blood. The receptors shown here come from a woman aged 25 to 39 with Graves' hyperthyroidism. CDR3s include the opening cysteine and the closing phenylalanine or tryptophan. The D gene is left open where the match is weak. Some rows have no size entry. The others give once, few or many, or a class for an expanded clone.

TRBV28	-	TRBJ2-7	many	CASSSSRVIYEQYF	TGTGCCAGCAGTTCCTCCCGGGTAATCTACGAGCAGTACTTC
TRBV6-1	-	TRBJ1-5	few	CASSGTFNQPQHF	TGTGCCAGCAGTGGGACCTTCAATCAGCCCCAGCATTTT
TRBV30	-	TRBJ2-7	many	CAWSVRPGSYEQYF	TGTGCCTGGAGCGTAAGACCCGGTTCCTACGAGCAGTACTTC
TRBV10-1	TRBD1	TRBJ2-3	-	CASSDQGADDTQYF	TGCGCCAGCAGTGATCAGGGGGCCGACGATACGCAGTATTTT
TRBV7-2	-	TRBJ1-1	many	CASSLVAGEGTEAFF	TGTGCCAGCAGCTTAGTCGCAGGGGAAGGGACTGAAGCTTTCTTT
TRBV5-6	-	TRBJ1-1	few	CASNLGTMNTEAFF	TGTGCCAGCAACCTAGGAACCATGAACACTGAAGCTTTCTTT
TRBV27	-	TRBJ2-3	-	CASREAGDYMITDTQYF	TGTGCCAGCAGAGAAGCAGGGGACTACATGATCACAGATACGCAGTATTTT
TRBV6-5	-	TRBJ1-1	-	CASSYGASNTEAFF	TGTGCCAGCAGTTACGGAGCTTCGAACACTGAAGCTTTCTTT
TRBV12-3/TRBV12-4	-	TRBJ1-5	many	CASTENLKVGQPQHF	TGTGCCAGCACCGAAAACCTCAAGGTGGGTCAGCCCCAGCATTTT
TRBV29-1	TRBD2	TRBJ2-1	many	CSVDSGRLSYNEQFF	TGCAGCGTTGATAGCGGGAGGCTTTCCTACAATGAGCAGTTCTTC
TRBV29-1	-	TRBJ2-2	-	CSALGRPAGELFF	TGCAGCGCCCTAGGACGGCCGGCCGGGGAGCTGTTTTTT
TRBV7-9	TRBD2	TRBJ2-7	-	CASSSSGASDEQYF	TGTGCCAGCAGCTCTAGCGGGGCCTCGGACGAGCAGTACTTC
TRBV19	-	TRBJ2-7	few	CASTSPEQSYEQYF	TGTGCCAGTACCTCCCCGGAACAGTCCTACGAGCAGTACTTC
TRBV2	-	TRBJ1-6	many	CASSPSQGFDSPLHF	TGTGCCAGCAGTCCTTCACAGGGTTTTGATTCACCCCTCCACTTT
TRBV20-1	-	TRBJ1-5	many	CSAVYQGADQPQHF	TGCAGTGCTGTATATCAAGGGGCGGATCAGCCCCAGCATTTT
TRBV20-1	TRBD2	TRBJ2-1	few	CSARAPGLAYNEQFF	TGCAGTGCTAGAGCTCCGGGACTAGCGTACAATGAGCAGTTCTTC
TRBV6-2/TRBV6-3	-	TRBJ2-6	-	CASTNVLVGANVLTF	TGTGCCAGCACGAACGTGCTAGTCGGGGCCAACGTCCTGACTTTC
TRBV5-4	TRBD2	TRBJ2-1	few	CASSSGGSGINEQFF	TGTGCCAGCAGCTCTGGGGGTAGCGGGATCAATGAGCAGTTCTTC
TRBV11-2	TRBD2	TRBJ2-2	once	CASSLGLAGMTGELFF	TGTGCCAGCAGCTTAGGCCTAGCGGGCATGACCGGGGAGCTGTTTTTT
TRBV6-2/TRBV6-3	TRBD2	TRBJ2-7	few	CASSYPVGREVSYEQYF	TGTGCCAGCAGTTACCCCGTCGGGAGGGAGGTCTCCTACGAGCAGTACTTC
TRBV7-9	TRBD2	TRBJ2-1	-	CASSLLAGFDEQFF	TGTGCCAGCAGCTTACTAGCGGGTTTTGATGAGCAGTTCTTC
TRBV4-3	-	TRBJ1-5	many	CASSQDLAPGQPQHF	TGCGCCAGCAGCCAAGATCTGGCGCCGGGTCAGCCCCAGCATTTT
TRBV6-1	-	TRBJ2-1	-	CASSYGGYEQFF	TGTGCCAGCAGTTATGGGGGCTATGAGCAGTTCTTC
TRBV11-2	-	TRBJ1-3	few	CASSLGLDRPTGNTIYF	TGTGCCAGCAGCTTAGGACTCGACAGGCCTACTGGAAACACCATATATTTT
TRBV4-1	-	TRBJ1-5	-	CASSQREGQPQHF	TGCGCCAGCAGCCAACGGGAGGGTCAGCCCCAGCATTTT
TRBV20-1	-	TRBJ1-5	many	CSAPDQPQHF	TGCAGTGCTCCTGATCAGCCCCAGCATTTT
TRBV5-6	-	TRBJ2-1	many	CASSWEDYNEQFF	TGTGCCAGCAGCTGGGAGGACTACAATGAGCAGTTCTTC
TRBV29-1	-	TRBJ2-6	-	CSVEMDSLSGANVLTF	TGCAGCGTTGAGATGGACAGCCTCTCTGGGGCCAACGTCCTGACTTTC
TRBV28	TRBD1	TRBJ1-4	many	CASSSTKPGQTTNEKLFF	TGTGCCAGCAGTTCAACTAAACCGGGACAGACAACTAATGAAAAACTGTTTTTT
TRBV29-1	-	TRBJ2-1	few	CSVEDGEQFF	TGCAGCGTGGAAGACGGTGAGCAGTTCTTC
TRBV10-3	-	TRBJ1-2	-	CAISDPGRVVQNYGYTF	TGTGCCATCAGTGACCCCGGACGGGTTGTCCAGAACTATGGCTACACCTTC
TRBV19	-	TRBJ2-5	-	CASSIGGGSFEETQYF	TGTGCCAGTAGTATAGGCGGGGGCAGCTTCGAAGAGACCCAGTACTTC
TRBV19	-	TRBJ1-5	few	CASSRRDLWQPQHF	TGTGCCAGTAGTAGAAGGGACCTCTGGCAGCCCCAGCATTTT
TRBV19	-	TRBJ1-1	-	CASWGRDLNTEAFF	TGTGCCAGTTGGGGACGGGACCTAAACACTGAAGCTTTCTTT
TRBV7-2	TRBD1	TRBJ2-3	many	CASSSGQGGGDTQYF	TGTGCCAGCAGTTCCGGACAGGGGGGGGGAGATACGCAGTATTTT
TRBV30	TRBD2	TRBJ2-3	many	CAWSRLAGNTDTQYF	TGTGCCTGGAGTCGCCTAGCGGGGAACACAGATACGCAGTATTTT
TRBV7-3	TRBD1	TRBJ2-7	many	CASSLYGTGIDEQYF	TGTGCCAGCAGCCTTTACGGGACAGGGATCGACGAGCAGTACTTC
TRBV27	TRBD1	TRBJ1-5	many	CASSLGQFEDQPQHF	TGTGCCAGCAGCCTGGGACAGTTCGAGGATCAGCCCCAGCATTTT
TRBV11-2	TRBD2	TRBJ2-1	-	CASRSSGLYNEQFF	TGTGCCAGCAGGTCTAGCGGACTGTACAATGAGCAGTTCTTC
TRBV27	-	TRBJ2-5	many	CASSLSRGSTEGTQYF	TGTGCCAGCAGTTTATCTAGAGGCTCGACGGAAGGGACCCAGTACTTC
TRBV19	-	TRBJ1-1	few	CASQHGLSEAFF	TGTGCCAGTCAACACGGACTTTCCGAAGCTTTCTTT
TRBV10-3	TRBD1	TRBJ1-3	few	CAISAVLNHRDRAVGNTIYF	TGTGCCATCAGTGCGGTCCTTAACCACCGGGACAGGGCTGTTGGGAACACCATATATTTT
TRBV2	-	TRBJ2-5	many	CASSDPGETQYF	TGTGCCAGCAGTGACCCGGGAGAGACCCAGTACTTC
TRBV5-1	-	TRBJ2-3	-	CASSRTTTGADTQYF	TGCGCCAGCAGCCGAACCACGACGGGGGCAGATACGCAGTATTTT
TRBV29-1	TRBD1	TRBJ1-2	many	CSALPGTGYYGYTF	TGCAGCGCCCTCCCAGGGACAGGATACTATGGCTACACCTTC
TRBV20-1	-	TRBJ1-1	many	CSAPMNTEAFF	TGCAGTGCCCCCATGAACACTGAAGCTTTCTTT
TRBV28	-	TRBJ2-3	many	CASSYTLAGTKSDTQYF	TGTGCCAGCAGTTACACTCTCGCCGGGACAAAATCAGATACGCAGTATTTT
TRBV12-3/TRBV12-4	-	TRBJ1-3	-	CASGRVGNTIYF	TGTGCCAGCGGCCGGGTCGGAAACACCATATATTTT
TRBV5-1	-	TRBJ2-6	-	CASSLLHRSGANVLTF	TGCGCCAGCAGCTTGTTACACAGGTCTGGGGCCAACGTCCTGACTTTC
TRBV19	-	TRBJ2-7	few	CASQEGPGDFYEQYF	TGTGCCAGCCAAGAGGGCCCCGGGGATTTCTACGAGCAGTACTTC
TRBV28	-	TRBJ2-1	few	CASSLTFQGGVNEQFF	TGTGCCAGCAGTTTGACCTTTCAGGGGGGGGTCAATGAGCAGTTCTTC
TRBV27	TRBD2	TRBJ2-3	many	CASSVGTSGTDTQYF	TGTGCCAGCAGTGTCGGGACTAGCGGGACAGATACGCAGTATTTT
TRBV7-9	-	TRBJ2-3	many	CASSLALSGPGDTQYF	TGTGCCAGCAGCTTAGCCCTCTCTGGGCCCGGGGATACGCAGTATTTT